The 16 T cell receptor beta chains below were found in one sample sequenced in a study of beta chain features in type 1 diabetes. These receptors are not linked to any known antigen. What was sequenced were expressed TCRB transcripts, since all of the isolated RNA had been reverse transcribed. Sequencing used immunoSEQ multiplex PCR; TCRdb keeps in-frame clones, though not all of them. The sample has about 740,000 clones; roughly 12% are singletons. The study, taken as a whole, reports: Moderately but significantly shorter TCRB CDR3s were found in Type 1 diabetes patients in all four CD4+ subsets.

Source material: naive CD4+ T cells from blood. The origin of the receptors is a young man with type 1 diabetes.

The chain carries TRBV5-4 and TRBJ2-3; TRBD2 might be the D (6 bases). This CDR3 contains 17 residues. Germline lookup yields CDR1 SGHNT and CDR2 YYREEE (reference sequence). Trimming cost V 3 bases and J 4 bases, with 21 bases left between them. CDR3 sequence: CASSSLDWGGVSDTQYF. The DNA for the CDR3 is TGTGCCAGCAGCTCCCTCGACTGGGGAGGAGTCTCAGATACGCAGTATTTT.

This clone was counted between two and nine times. The chain has TRBV19 and TRBJ1-1; D unclear. The V and J ends lost 5 bases and 0 bases respectively, with 10 bases between them. CDR3 length equals 14 residues. Germline lookup yields CDR1 LNHDA and CDR2 SQIVND (reference sequence). CDR3 in DNA: TGTGCCAGTAGTGGTGGGCAGTTGAACACTGAAGCTTTCTTT. Residues: CASSGGQLNTEAFF.

The chain has TRBV10-2 and TRBJ2-2; D may be TRBD1 (6 bases). The CDR3 runs 14 residues. Per germline, CDR1 WSHSY and CDR2 SAAADI. Trimming shortened V by 3 bases and J by 6 bases, and 11 bases separated the two germline ends. The chain's CDR3 is CASSEQGPSGELFF. CDR3 bases: TGCGCCAGCAGTGAACAGGGACCGTCCGGGGAGCTGTTTTTT.

This clone came up a few times. The chain joins TRBV7-6 to TRBJ1-6; tentative D call: TRBD1 (6 bases). V lost 5 bases, J lost 7 bases, and 15 bases lay in between. The CDR3 has 15 residues. The germline V gene encodes CDR1 SGHVS and CDR2 FNYEAQ. In nucleotides, the CDR3 is TGTGCCAGCAGCGGGGTTACAGGGATGAATTCACCCCTCCACTTT. Residues: CASSGVTGMNSPLHF.

This clone came up a few times. This chain connects TRBV30 to TRBJ2-1; 10 nucleotides align to TRBD1. Germline CDR1 GTSNPN, CDR2 SVGIG (reference sequence). V was pared by 4 bases and J by 8 bases, with 8 bases of the junction left unmatched. The CDR3 covers 14 residues. This CDR3 is CAWMKGQGFDEQFF. The CDR3 bases are TGTGCCTGGATGAAGGGACAGGGGTTCGATGAGCAGTTCTTC.

The rearrangement joins TRBV5-1 to TRBJ2-6, with D possibly being TRBD1 (5 bases). The germline CDR1 and CDR2 sequences are SGHRS and YFSETQ. V was pared by 5 bases and J by 2 bases, with 11 bases between. The CDR3 spans 15 residues. The CDR3 protein is CASSFDSTGANVLTF. The CDR3 nucleotides are TGCGCCAGCAGTTTCGACAGTACTGGGGCCAACGTCCTGACTTTC. The full variable domain, completed using reference TRBV5-1 and TRBJ2-6, is KAGVTQTPRYLIKTRGQQVTLSCSPISGHRSVSWYQQTPGQGLQFLFEYFSETQRNKGNFPGRFSGRQFSNSRSEMNVSTLELGDSALYLCASSFDSTGANVLTFGAGSRLTVL.

The CDR3 region is CASSLATSGTYEQYF. Written as DNA, the CDR3 is TGTGCCAGCAGCTTAGCGACTAGCGGGACCTACGAGCAGTACTTC. The chain joins TRBV7-6 to TRBJ2-7, with 11 positions matching TRBD2. The CDR3 length is 15 residues. Germline lookup yields CDR1 SGHVS and CDR2 FNYEAQ. V trimming: 0 bases; J trimming: 2 bases; junction bases outside the gene matches: 0.

The chain is built from TRBV6-1 and TRBJ1-1, with TRBD1 matching over 11 bases. Germline V gene sequence: CDR1 MNHNS, CDR2 SASEGT. The CDR3 is 13 residues long. Trimming at V came to 6 bases and at J to 11 bases, leaving 8 bases not matched to a gene. In nucleotides, the CDR3 is TGTGCCAGCAGCATGGACAGGGGGCATCTGGCTTTCTTT. Amino acid sequence: CASSMDRGHLAFF.

This clone has just a few counts. V gene TRBV27 combines with J gene TRBJ2-1, with 9 bases identical to TRBD1. CDR3 size: 17 residues. The germline CDR1 and CDR2 sequences are MNHEY and SMNVEV (reference sequence). V lost 5 bases to trimming and J lost 1 base; unmatched junction nucleotides: 9. CDR3 amino acids: CASSRTGGAGSYNEQFF. CDR3 sequence (DNA): TGTGCCAGCAGTCGTACAGGGGGCGCAGGGTCCTACAATGAGCAGTTCTTC.

This clone was seen only a few times. The J gene is TRBJ2-7, the V gene TRBV2, with D possibly being TRBD1 or TRBD2 (5 bases each). V shed 8 bases and J shed 5 bases, with 16 bases lying between them. This CDR3 has 13 residues. Germline CDR1 is SNHLY and CDR2 is FYNNEI. The CDR3 loop is CASCEGWGNEQYF. CDR3 nucleotides: TGTGCCAGCTGCGAGGGATGGGGGAACGAGCAGTACTTC.

The sample holds a few counts of this clone. The V gene is TRBV28, the J gene TRBJ2-2, with D possibly being TRBD2 (5 bases). CDR3 length: 13 amino acids. V was cut by 3 bases and J by 5 bases, with 7 bases left in between. CDR1 is MDHEN and CDR2 is SYDVKM in the germline V gene. This CDR3 is CASSFGLTGELFF. Here the CDR3 DNA reads TGTGCCAGCAGTTTTGGACTGACCGGGGAGCTGTTTTTT.

There are a few counts of this clone. The genes are TRBV4-1 and TRBJ1-1; 9 bases fit TRBD1. The junction had 13 bases not matched to a gene; V was cut back by 4 bases and J by 10 bases. The CDR3 length is 15 residues. Germline CDR1 MGHRA, CDR2 YSYEKL. The CDR3 coding sequence is TGCGCCAGCAGCCCTGAACAGGGGGCGGATCGGCGAGCTTTCTTT. Residues: CASSPEQGADRRAFF.

This chain uses TRBV15 with TRBJ1-2; D is possibly TRBD1 (5 bases). V lost 1 base, J lost 2 bases, and 11 bases lay in between. The germline V gene encodes CDR1 LNHNV and CDR2 YYDKDF (reference sequence). CDR3 length: 15 residues. The CDR3 region has the DNA TGTGCCACCAGCAGAGCGGGACGGATAAACTATGGCTACACCTTC. Protein sequence: CATSRAGRINYGYTF.

This clone was seen more than once but under ten times. The chain has TRBV30 and TRBJ2-3; tentatively, D is TRBD1 or TRBD2 (5 bases each). This CDR3 region has 13 residues. Trimming shortened V by 5 bases and J by 6 bases, and 15 bases separated the two germline ends. Per germline, CDR1 GTSNPN and CDR2 SVGIG (reference sequence). CDR3 DNA sequence: TGTGCCTGGCGAGGGGACCATGGGGATACGCAGTATTTT. It specifies CAWRGDHGDTQYF. The full variable domain, rest sourced from reference TRBV30 and TRBJ2-3, is SQTIHQWPATLVQPVGSPLSLECTVEGTSNPNLYWYRQAAGRGLQLLFYSVGIGQISSEVPQNLSASRPQDRQFILSSKKLLLSDSGFYLCAWRGDHGDTQYFGPGTRLTVL.

This clone was counted between two and nine times. J is TRBJ2-3 and V is TRBV7-2; tentative D call: TRBD2 (6 bases). This CDR3 has 15 residues. V lost 5 bases and J 2 bases, leaving 14 bases between the germline ends. Looked up from germline, CDR1 is SGHTA and CDR2 is FQGNSA. The CDR3 loop reads CASSPMLGLTDTQYF. CDR3 in DNA: TGTGCCAGCAGCCCCATGTTGGGACTCACAGATACGCAGTATTTT.

The chain recombines TRBV14 with TRBJ2-7; D perhaps matches TRBD1 (5 bases). V was trimmed by 2 bases and J by 6 bases, leaving 11 bases between them. The CDR3 is 13 amino acids. The germline CDR1 and CDR2 sequences are SGHDN and FVKESK. CDR3 sequence: CASSQWQGGEQYF. Written as DNA, the CDR3 is TGTGCCAGCAGCCAATGGCAGGGCGGCGAGCAGTACTTC.